This TCR beta chain appears in the sequencing data of a study of T cell responses to AZD1222 COVID-19 vaccine. CDR1 is SNHLY, CDR2 FYNNEI, per germline. The CDR3 spans 13 residues. Trimming shortened V by 3 bases and J by 2 bases, and 8 bases separated the two germline ends. Here immunoSEQ multiplex PCR was the method, and the copy in TCRdb shows in-frame clones only, minus some. This table holds roughly 160,000 clones, around nine tenths found once. The chain has TRBV2 and TRBJ2-7; unclear D gene. Material: peripheral blood, obtained 28 days after the second AZD1222 dose. The TCR sequence derives from an adult who received the AZD1222 COVID-19 vaccine. CDR3 nucleotide sequence: TGTGCCAGCAGTGAGGTCTTGACCTACGAGCAGTACTTC. This codes for CASSEVLTYEQYF.